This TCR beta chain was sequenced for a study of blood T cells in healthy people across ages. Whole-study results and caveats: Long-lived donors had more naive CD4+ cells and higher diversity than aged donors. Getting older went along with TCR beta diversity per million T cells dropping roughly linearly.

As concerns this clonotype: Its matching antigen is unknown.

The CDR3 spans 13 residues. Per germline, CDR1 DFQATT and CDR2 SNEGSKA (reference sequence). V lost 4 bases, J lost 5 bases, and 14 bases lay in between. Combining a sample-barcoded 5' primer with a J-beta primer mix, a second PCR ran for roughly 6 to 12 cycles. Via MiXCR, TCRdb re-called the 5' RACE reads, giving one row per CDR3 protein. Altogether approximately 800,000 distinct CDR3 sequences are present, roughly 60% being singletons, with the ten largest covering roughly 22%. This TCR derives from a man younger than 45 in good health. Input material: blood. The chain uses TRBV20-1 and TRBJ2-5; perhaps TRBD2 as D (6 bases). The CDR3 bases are TGCAGTGCTATGGGGCCAGGGAGGGAGACCCAGTACTTC. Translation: CSAMGPGRETQYF.